The 27 T cell receptor beta chains below all came from one sample that was sequenced in a study of neurological immune-mediated disorders. TCRdb reprocessed the 5' RACE reads via MiXCR and lists one record per CDR3 protein. Altogether some 80,000 distinct CDR3 sequences are present, about 5.6% being singletons, with the ten largest covering approximately 7.9%. Time point here: longitudinal time-point 2. Material: PBMCs. The receptors were sampled from a woman between 55 and 75 years old with multiple sclerosis.

This clonotype was detected ten times or more. The rearrangement joins TRBV29-1 to TRBJ2-5; the match to TRBD1 covers 8 bases. Germline V gives CDR1 SQVTM, CDR2 ANQGSEA. This CDR3 has 14 amino acids. After removal of 7 bases from V and 5 bases from J, the junction contained 12 bases not matched to a gene. The CDR3 nucleotides are TGCAGCGCCCAACGGACAGGGACTGGGGAGACCCAGTACTTC. As protein: CSAQRTGTGETQYF. Variable domain in full (rest from reference TRBV29-1 and TRBJ2-5): SAVISQKPSRDICQRGTSLTIQCQVDSQVTMMFWYRQQPGQSLTLIATANQGSEATYESGFVIDKFPISRPNLTFSTLTVSNMSPEDSSIYLCSAQRTGTGETQYFGPGTRLLVL.

This clonotype was detected ten times or more. The chain recombines TRBV5-1 with TRBJ1-5; no reliable D call. The CDR3 runs 15 residues. The germline V and J ends were trimmed by 1 base and 1 base, with 9 bases remaining between them. The germline V gene encodes CDR1 SGHRS and CDR2 YFSETQ. The CDR3 region has the DNA TGCGCCAGCAGCTTGTTGGGTTTAAGCAATCAGCCCCAGCATTTT. It translates to CASSLLGLSNQPQHF.

This clonotype came up many times. The rearrangement joins TRBV4-1 to TRBJ2-1, with unresolved D. The CDR3 extends over 14 amino acids. The germline V and J ends were trimmed by 1 base and 3 bases, with 7 bases remaining between them. In germline, CDR1 is MGHRA, CDR2 YSYEKL. In nucleotides, the CDR3 is TGCGCCAGCAGCCAAGTTATGAACTACAATGAGCAGTTCTTC. Translated, it gives CASSQVMNYNEQFF.

This clonotype was observed at least ten times. The V call is TRBV5-6, the J call TRBJ2-3; 12 bases are shared with TRBD2. The CDR3 totals 17 residues. CDR1 SGHDT and CDR2 YYEEEE come from the germline V gene. J gave up 4 bases and V 2 bases, and 8 bases lay outside the gene matches. The CDR3 protein is CASSFRLAGGLADTQYF. The CDR3 region has the DNA TGTGCCAGCAGCTTCAGGCTAGCGGGGGGGCTTGCAGATACGCAGTATTTT.

The J gene is TRBJ2-7, the V gene TRBV6-6; TRBD1 agrees at 9 bases. CDR3 size: 15 residues. From germline, CDR1 is MNHNY and CDR2 SVGAGI (reference sequence). V gave up 8 bases and J gave up 1 base; unmatched junction bases: 9. CDR3: CASCQTGTGSYEQYF. The CDR3 DNA reads as TGTGCCAGCTGCCAAACCGGGACAGGGTCCTACGAGCAGTACTTC.

This clonotype was recorded at least ten times. V usage is TRBV29-1 and J usage is TRBJ2-7; D is possibly TRBD1 (6 bases). V was cut by 7 bases and J by 0 bases, with 10 bases left in between. This CDR3 region has 12 residues. Germline V lookup: CDR1 SQVTM, CDR2 ANQGSEA. CDR3 sequence (DNA): TGCAGCGGTGGACAGAGCTCCTACGAGCAGTACTTC. It translates to CSGGQSSYEQYF.

This clonotype was picked up many times. The V gene is TRBV5-1, the J gene TRBJ2-7, with a weak D call TRBD1 (6 bases). Germline CDR1 SGHRS, CDR2 YFSETQ. This CDR3 contains 14 residues. The ends were cut back, 4 bases at V and 4 bases at J, with 15 bases in the middle. CDR3 sequence (DNA): TGCGCCAGCAGCCTAACCGGGACAACGTACGAGCAGTACTTC. Translated, it gives CASSLTGTTYEQYF.

The sample holds many counts of this clonotype. The V call is TRBV12-3 or TRBV12-4, the J call TRBJ2-1; 8 nucleotides agree with TRBD2. V was clipped by 3 bases and J by 4 bases; unmatched bases: 8. The CDR3 covers 16 residues. Here the CDR3 DNA reads TGTGCCAGCAGTTTCGGGGGGGCACCTGAATACAATGAGCAGTTCTTC. It yields the protein CASSFGGAPEYNEQFF.

The table lists this clonotype with many counts. V is TRBV12-3 or TRBV12-4 and J is TRBJ1-2; D gene ambiguous. Trimming pared 3 bases from V and 4 bases from J, leaving 12 bases between. The CDR3 has 14 amino acids. CDR3 region: CASSFVGSGYGYTF. The CDR3 DNA is TGTGCCAGCAGTTTTGTTGGGAGTGGCTATGGCTACACCTTC.

In this sample, this clonotype turned up many times. V usage is TRBV12-3 or TRBV12-4 and J usage is TRBJ2-3, with 13 bases identical to TRBD2. With V trimmed by 5 bases and J by 4 bases, 6 bases remained unmatched. The CDR3 is 16 amino acids. In DNA form, the CDR3 reads TGTGCCAGCAGTGAACTAGCGGGGGGGCGGGCAGATACGCAGTATTTT. This codes for CASSELAGGRADTQYF.

This clonotype was counted at least ten times. This chain joins TRBV27 and TRBJ2-2; TRBD1 is a possible D gene (6 bases). This CDR3 contains 14 residues. Germline CDR1 and CDR2: MNHEY and SMNVEV (reference sequence). Trimming stripped 4 bases from V and 6 bases from J, with 12 bases between. Here the CDR3 reads CASSSTQGSGELFF. DNA for the CDR3: TGTGCCAGCAGTTCGACTCAGGGGTCCGGGGAGCTGTTTTTT.

This clonotype was counted many times. This sequence joins TRBV5-1 and TRBJ2-1; 7 bases fit TRBD1. Germline V gene lookup returns CDR1 SGHRS and CDR2 YFSETQ. The V segment lost 0 bases and the J segment 7 bases; nucleotides outside the gene matches: 1. The CDR3 length is 13 residues. The CDR3 DNA reads TGCGCCAGCAGCTTGGTACAGGGGAATGAGCAGTTCTTC. This encodes CASSLVQGNEQFF.

This clonotype was counted many times. V and J are TRBV9 and TRBJ2-1; 7 nucleotides agree with TRBD1. The germline V gene has CDR1 SGDLS and CDR2 YYNGEE. V lost 0 bases and J lost 6; bases outside the gene matches: 3. The CDR3 extends over 14 amino acids. For the CDR3, the DNA is TGTGCCAGCAGCGTAGGTCCAGGGGGCAATGAGCAGTTCTTC. Translated: CASSVGPGGNEQFF.

This clonotype was recorded at least ten times. This chain joins TRBV9 and TRBJ2-5; no firm D call. V lost 0 bases and J 2 bases, leaving 8 bases between the germline ends. This CDR3 contains 14 residues. Germline V lookup: CDR1 SGDLS, CDR2 YYNGEE. The CDR3 loop is CASSVAQAQETQYF. As DNA, the CDR3 is TGTGCCAGCAGCGTAGCGCAGGCGCAAGAGACCCAGTACTTC.

This clonotype was seen repeatedly, ten times or more. V is TRBV5-6 and J is TRBJ1-2, with a possible D match to TRBD1 (6 bases). Per the germline V gene, CDR1 is SGHDT and CDR2 is YYEEEE. Trimming cost V 4 bases and J 0 bases, with 10 bases left between them. The CDR3 sequence is 14 residues long. The CDR3 sequence is CASSPGTSNYGYTF. DNA of the CDR3: TGTGCCAGCAGCCCCGGGACATCTAACTATGGCTACACCTTC.

This clonotype has at least ten counts. This rearrangement joins TRBV7-9 to TRBJ2-5; 12 bases line up with TRBD2. The CDR3 runs 19 residues. The junction had 15 bases not matched to a gene; V was cut back by 5 bases and J by 2 bases. Germline V gene data show CDR1 as SEHNR and CDR2 as FQNEAQ (reference sequence). CDR3 amino acids: CASSLSPISSGGVQETQYF. CDR3 coding DNA: TGTGCCAGCAGCCTTTCGCCCATCTCTAGCGGGGGGGTACAAGAGACCCAGTACTTC.

The J gene is TRBJ2-5, the V gene TRBV20-1; 12 nucleotides agree with TRBD2. V was pared by 5 bases and J by 1 base, with 8 bases of the junction left unmatched. The CDR3 runs 16 residues. Germline V CDR1 and CDR2: DFQATT, SNEGSKA (reference sequence). CDR3 loop: CSASSTSGGIQETQYF. DNA for the CDR3: TGCAGTGCTTCATCGACTAGCGGGGGCATCCAAGAGACCCAGTACTTC.

This clonotype was seen at least ten times. The chain carries TRBV5-5 and TRBJ2-7, with a weak D call TRBD1 (5 bases). From germline, CDR1 is SGHKS and CDR2 YYEKEE (reference sequence). The length of the CDR3 is 14 residues. V lost 2 bases and J lost 0, with 9 bases in between. CDR3 nucleotide sequence: TGTGCCAGCAGCTTCCAGGGCTTCTCCTACGAGCAGTACTTC. This gives the protein CASSFQGFSYEQYF. Supplemented by reference TRBV5-5 and TRBJ2-7, the full variable domain reads DAGVTQSPTHLIKTRGQQVTLRCSPISGHKSVSWYQQVLGQGPQFIFQYYEKEERGRGNFPDRFSARQFPNYSSELNVNALLLGDSALYLCASSFQGFSYEQYFGPGTRLTVT.

This clonotype came up many times. The chain employs TRBV20-1 and TRBJ2-3; the match to TRBD1 covers 7 bases. The CDR3 contains 16 residues. From germline, CDR1 is DFQATT and CDR2 SNEGSKA (reference sequence). V shed 3 bases, J shed 3 bases, and the junction held 12 bases outside the gene matches. DNA for the CDR3: TGCAGTGCTAGGGCCCGACAGGGCTGGGGGACAGATACGCAGTATTTT. Its protein product is CSARARQGWGTDTQYF.

This clonotype showed up just a few times. A much larger clone sits a single nucleotide away, making a read error possible. CDR3 loop: CASSSSQGTQYF. As DNA, the CDR3 is TGCGCCAGCAGCTCCTCCCAAGGGACCCAGTACTTC. J is TRBJ2-5 and V is TRBV5-1, with D uncertain. The CDR3 spans 12 residues. The germline CDR1 and CDR2 sequences are SGHRS and YFSETQ.

This clonotype was counted many times. The V gene is TRBV27, the J gene TRBJ1-3, with 8 bases fitting TRBD1. The CDR3 totals 15 residues. J was trimmed by 4 bases and V by 3 bases; bases with no gene match: 5. Germline CDR1 is MNHEY and CDR2 is SMNVEV (reference sequence). The CDR3 nucleotides are TGTGCCAGCAGTTTGGGCAGGGGGCTGGGAAACACCATATATTTT. Translated, it gives CASSLGRGLGNTIYF.

This clonotype was seen many times. The V and J genes are TRBV5-1 and TRBJ2-7; D is ambiguous. Germline CDR1 and CDR2: SGHRS and YFSETQ. Trimming took 4 bases from V and 3 from J, leaving 11 bases between them. The CDR3 totals 13 residues. CDR3: CASSPNGDYEQYF. In DNA, the CDR3 is TGCGCCAGCAGCCCAAATGGAGACTACGAGCAGTACTTC.

This clonotype showed up many times. The gene calls are TRBV28 and TRBJ2-7; D uncertain. The CDR3 is 12 residues long. Germline V gene data show CDR1 as MDHEN and CDR2 as SYDVKM. Trimming cost V 6 bases and J 6 bases, with 12 bases left between them. This CDR3 is CASSSTPPEQYF. The CDR3, as DNA: TGTGCCAGCAGCTCTACGCCTCCCGAGCAGTACTTC.

This chain connects TRBV11-2 to TRBJ2-6; D is perhaps TRBD1 (6 bases). V was shortened by 8 bases and J by 1 base, with 15 bases between the two germline ends. CDR1 is SGHAT, CDR2 FQNNGV, per germline. The CDR3 sequence is 16 residues long. The DNA for the CDR3 is TGTGCCAGCTTGGGAACCGGACAGTCTGGGGCCAACGTCCTGACTTTC. It specifies CASLGTGQSGANVLTF.

Many counts were recorded for this clonotype. This chain links TRBV5-1 with TRBJ2-2, with 7 bases that match TRBD1. Germline CDR1 SGHRS, CDR2 YFSETQ. Unmatched junction bases numbered 6, after V lost 4 bases and J lost 6 bases. This CDR3 has 14 residues. CDR3 in DNA: TGCGCCAGCAGCCCGGACAGGTTGGCCGGGGAGCTGTTTTTT. Protein sequence: CASSPDRLAGELFF.

This clonotype was counted at least ten times. V is TRBV28 and J is TRBJ2-1; D assignment may be TRBD1 or TRBD2 (5 bases each). This CDR3 has 13 residues. Looked up from germline, CDR1 is MDHEN and CDR2 is SYDVKM. The V gene lost 5 bases and the J gene lost 12 bases, with 17 bases spanning the gap. The CDR3 loop reads CASSQVGDRGQFF. The CDR3 DNA follows: TGTGCCAGCAGTCAGGTGGGGGACCGGGGGCAGTTCTTC.

There are many counts of this clonotype. This chain links TRBV5-1 with TRBJ2-7; a weak D match, TRBD1 (6 bases). Germline CDR1 is SGHRS and CDR2 is YFSETQ. The CDR3 is 14 residues long. V gave up 2 bases and J gave up 6 bases, with 15 bases separating them. The CDR3: CASSLAPGGGEQYF. CDR3 nucleotides: TGCGCCAGCAGCTTAGCCCCTGGGGGCGGCGAGCAGTACTTC.